This T cell receptor beta chain derives from a study of T cell responses to AZD1222 COVID-19 vaccine. Trimming took 1 base from V and 6 from J, leaving 13 bases between them. Germline V lookup: CDR1 KGHSH, CDR2 LQKENI. This CDR3 is 15 amino acids long. Study-wide findings and caveats: Spike-specific TCR breadth and depth grew following two AZD1222 doses. Reports indicate that nearly half of spike-specific TCRs are directed at unmutated variant regions.

As concerns this clone: Its antigen is undetermined.

Sequencing was performed with immunoSEQ multiplex PCR; in TCRdb, only in-frame clones are kept and a portion is missing. The sample carries around 130,000 clones, approximately 90% recorded once. This specimen was peripheral blood, taken on day 0 of AZD1222 vaccination. The clonotype was recovered from an adult in good health. V is TRBV18 and J is TRBJ1-5; no definite D call. CDR3 sequence (DNA): TGTGCCAGCTCACCACGGGGAAGAGGCAGTCAGCCCCAGCATTTT. Amino acids: CASSPRGRGSQPQHF. The full variable domain, rest sourced from reference TRBV18 and TRBJ1-5, is NAGVMQNPRHLVRRRGQEARLRCSPMKGHSHVYWYRQLPEEGLKFMVYLQKENIIDESGMPKERFSAEFPKEGPSILRIQQVVRGDSAAYFCASSPRGRGSQPQHFGDGTRLSIL.